This T cell receptor beta chain was recorded in a study of blood T cell repertoires in COVID-19. Looking at the study overall: The origin of the acute and convalescent COVID-19 samples was the United States, Italy and Spain. T cells, B-cell-depleted T cells, or PBMCs provided the cDNA or gDNA that served as material.

The data were produced by immunoSEQ multiplex PCR, yet TCRdb's version contains in-frame clones alone and is incomplete. The sample lists approximately 92,000 clones; approximately 88% were seen once. The CDR3 consists of 15 residues. With V trimmed by 5 bases and J by 2 bases, 5 bases remained unmatched. The germline V gene has CDR1 SGHRS and CDR2 YFSETQ. The Seattle patients joined while their infection was active and were tracked longitudinally afterward. This receptor was identified in a woman aged 60 to 75 with COVID-19, enrolled during active disease. The sequencing input was peripheral blood. The chain couples TRBV5-1 to TRBJ1-5; TRBD1 aligns across 9 bases. The CDR3 here is CASRATGGGNQPQHF. Here the CDR3 DNA reads TGCGCCAGCAGGGCAACAGGGGGCGGCAATCAGCCCCAGCATTTT.